This TCR beta chain was profiled in a study of cytomegalovirus exposure and HLA in healthy donors. The V gene's germline CDR1 is SGHRS and CDR2 YFSETQ. Trimming took 4 bases from V and 0 from J, leaving 5 bases between them. The CDR3 totals 12 residues. The protocol was immunoSEQ multiplex PCR, while the TCRdb copy is restricted to in-frame clones and leaves out a portion. Here the sample spans roughly 240,000 clones, more than 75% being singletons. The sequenced sample was PBMCs. The chain links TRBV5-1 to TRBJ2-7; no reliable D call. The source of this sequence is a young man in good health and CMV-seronegative. The CDR3 coding sequence is TGCGCCAGCAGCCAGGACTCCTACGAGCAGTACTTC. It is translated as CASSQDSYEQYF.